Detailed here is one T cell receptor beta chain. Its antigen target is currently unknown. No base quality values were provided; no much bigger clone lies one nucleotide off. The data were taken from a study of control samples from healthy donors and cancer patients (TCRdb year 2020). The method was the immunoSEQ multiplex PCR assay. This immuneACCESS table, as held by TCRdb, lists in-frame sequences with V and J called but not all clones. Of the missing ones, under half trace to an unresolved V gene in checked studies; the others have no known cause. The sample table contains about 160,000 clones; only one count was recorded for roughly 90% of them. The top ten clonotypes cover 12% of the sample. The source is a man in his thirties or forties in good health. The sequenced sample was blood.

The DNA sequence is given as TGTGCCAGCAGCTTAGGAGCAGGTGCCGGAGGACATGGCTACACCTTC. This encodes CASSLGAGAGGHGYTF. The receptor chain draws on TRBV11-2 and TRBJ1-2, with no confident D gene call. CDR1 and CDR2 are read off the germline V gene as SGHAT and FQNNGV. The junction carries 18 bases between V and J, which are trimmed by 1 base and 6 bases respectively. The CDR3 starts with the cysteine, ends with the phenylalanine, and has 16 residues. Just CDR3 DNA is preserved here, 48 bases in frame from base 1.